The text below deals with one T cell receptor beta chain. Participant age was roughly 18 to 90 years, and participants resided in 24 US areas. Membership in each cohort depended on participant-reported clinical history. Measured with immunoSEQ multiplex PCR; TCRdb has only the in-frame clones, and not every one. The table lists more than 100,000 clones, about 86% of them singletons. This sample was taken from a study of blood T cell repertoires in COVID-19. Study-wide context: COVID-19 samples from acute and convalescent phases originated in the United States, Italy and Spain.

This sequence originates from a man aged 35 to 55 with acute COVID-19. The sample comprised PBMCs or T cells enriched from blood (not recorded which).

CDR3 residues: CASSFFHGSNEQFF. CDR3 nucleotides: TGTGCCAGCAGCTTCTTTCATGGGAGCAATGAGCAGTTCTTC. The V gene is TRBV5-5, the J gene TRBJ2-1; TRBD2 might be the D (5 bases). This CDR3 has 14 residues. Germline values: CDR1 SGHKS, CDR2 YYEKEE (reference sequence). V was trimmed by 2 bases and J by 6 bases, leaving 12 bases between them.